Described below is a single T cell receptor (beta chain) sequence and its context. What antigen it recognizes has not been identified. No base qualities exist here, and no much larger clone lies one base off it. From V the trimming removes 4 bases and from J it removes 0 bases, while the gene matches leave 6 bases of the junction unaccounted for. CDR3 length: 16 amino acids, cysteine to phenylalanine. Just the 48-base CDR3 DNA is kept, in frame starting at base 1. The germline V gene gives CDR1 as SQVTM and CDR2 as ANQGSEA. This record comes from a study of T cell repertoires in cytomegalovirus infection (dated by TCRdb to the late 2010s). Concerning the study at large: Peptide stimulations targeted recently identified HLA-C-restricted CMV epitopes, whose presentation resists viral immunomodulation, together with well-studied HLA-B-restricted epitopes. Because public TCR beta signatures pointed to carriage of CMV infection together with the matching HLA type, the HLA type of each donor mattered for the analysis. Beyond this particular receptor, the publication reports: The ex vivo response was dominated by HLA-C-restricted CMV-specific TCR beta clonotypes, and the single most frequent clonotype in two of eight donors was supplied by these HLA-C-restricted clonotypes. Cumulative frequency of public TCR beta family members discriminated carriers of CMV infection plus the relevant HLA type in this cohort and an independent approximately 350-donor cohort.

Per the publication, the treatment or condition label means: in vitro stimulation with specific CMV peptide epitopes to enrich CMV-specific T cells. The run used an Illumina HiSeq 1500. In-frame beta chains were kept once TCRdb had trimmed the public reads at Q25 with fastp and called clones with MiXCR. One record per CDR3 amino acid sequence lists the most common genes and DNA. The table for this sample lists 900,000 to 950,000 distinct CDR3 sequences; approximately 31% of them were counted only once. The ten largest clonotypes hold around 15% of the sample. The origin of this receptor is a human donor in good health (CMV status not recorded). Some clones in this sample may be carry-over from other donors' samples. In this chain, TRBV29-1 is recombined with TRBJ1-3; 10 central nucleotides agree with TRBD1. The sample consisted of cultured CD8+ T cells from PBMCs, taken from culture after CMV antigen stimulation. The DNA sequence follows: TGCAGCGTTGTGGGGAGGGACAGGGGCTCTGGAAACACCATATATTTT. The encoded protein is CSVVGRDRGSGNTIYF.